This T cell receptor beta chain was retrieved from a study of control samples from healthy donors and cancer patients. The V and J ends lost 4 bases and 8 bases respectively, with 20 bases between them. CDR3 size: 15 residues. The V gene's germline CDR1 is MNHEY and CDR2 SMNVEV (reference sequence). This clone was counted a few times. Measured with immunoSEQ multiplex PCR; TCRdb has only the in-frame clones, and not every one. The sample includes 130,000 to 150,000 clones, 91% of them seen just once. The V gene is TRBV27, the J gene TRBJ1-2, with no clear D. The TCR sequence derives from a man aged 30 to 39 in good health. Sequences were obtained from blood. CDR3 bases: TGTGCCAGCAGTTCGACTGATGGTTGGATGAGCGGCTACACCTTC. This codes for CASSSTDGWMSGYTF.